Listed below are T cell receptor beta chains from one sample, sequenced in a study of CD8 T cells in Susac syndrome. Using its own MiXCR run on the immunoSEQ multiplex PCR reads, TCRdb lists one record per CDR3 protein. The sample lists roughly 130,000 distinct CDR3 sequences, approximately 94% occurring once. Sequencing was done on a sample of CD4+ T cells from PBMCs. The receptors shown here come from a human donor with multiple sclerosis. Each CDR3 is given with its conserved first and last residue. The D gene is left open where the match is weak. Only part of the rows carry a size: once, few, many, or a class if the clone is expanded.

D	V	size	J	DNA	CDR3
NA	TRBV5-1	NA	TRBJ1-6	TGCGCCAGCAGCTTTGACAGACGGAATTCACCCCTCCACTTT	CASSFDRRNSPLHF
TRBD2	TRBV30	once	TRBJ2-1	TGTGCCTGGAGTCCTCTTGCGGGAGGTACAGAGCAGTTCTTC	CAWSPLAGGTEQFF
NA	TRBV20-1	NA	TRBJ1-1	TGCAGTGCTAGCCCAAGAAGAACTGAAGCTTTCTTT	CSASPRRTEAFF
NA	TRBV7-9	NA	TRBJ1-1	TGTGCCAGCAGCCTCAATACCTTTGCTGAAGCTTTCTTT	CASSLNTFAEAFF
NA	TRBV6-6	NA	TRBJ2-1	TGTGCCAGCAGTTACTCGAAGATTTACAATGAGCAGTTCTTC	CASSYSKIYNEQFF
TRBD2	TRBV6-1	NA	TRBJ2-7	TGTGCCAGCAGGAGCCTCGGGACTAGCGAAATCTACGAGCAGTACTTC	CASRSLGTSEIYEQYF
NA	TRBV3-1	NA	TRBJ2-6	TGTGCCAGCAGCCAAGAAATAGGTGTTTCTGGGGCCAACGTCCTGACTTTC	CASSQEIGVSGANVLTF
NA	TRBV5-1	NA	TRBJ2-7	TGCGCCAGCAGCTCCGGGCCTCTTCGGGACGAGCAGTACTTC	CASSSGPLRDEQYF
NA	TRBV7-2	NA	TRBJ1-5	TGTGCCAGCAGCTTAGGTCGGGGGGCCCGCCCCAATCAGCCCCAGCATTTT	CASSLGRGARPNQPQHF
TRBD2	TRBV30	once	TRBJ2-7	TGTGCCTGGGGTCGGGGGGTCAACTACGAGCAGTACTTC	CAWGRGVNYEQYF
TRBD2	TRBV5-1	NA	TRBJ2-5	TGCGCCAGCAGCTTAGGTTTAGCGGGGAAACAAGAGACCCAGTACTTC	CASSLGLAGKQETQYF
NA	TRBV7-9	NA	TRBJ1-3	TGTGCCAGCAGCTTACTCGGTCCAAACACCATATATTTT	CASSLLGPNTIYF
NA	TRBV20-1	NA	TRBJ2-3	TGCAGTGCTGGGGCAGTAGGGACCACAGATACGCAGTATTTT	CSAGAVGTTDTQYF
NA	TRBV5-1	NA	TRBJ1-1	TGCGCCAGCAGCTCGGGAGTCTGGAACACTGAAGCTTTCTTT	CASSSGVWNTEAFF
TRBD1	TRBV6-5	NA	TRBJ1-2	TGTGCCAGCAGTTACTCCGGGACAGGGTTAAAGGGCTACACCTTC	CASSYSGTGLKGYTF
NA	TRBV20-1	once	TRBJ2-7	TGCAGTGCTGTTGGGGTCCTAGGACCGGCTGCCGAGCAGTACTTC	CSAVGVLGPAAEQYF
NA	TRBV10-3	NA	TRBJ1-2	TGTGCCATCAGTGAAACAGGGTATGGCTACACCTTC	CAISETGYGYTF
NA	TRBV7-2	NA	TRBJ1-5	TGTGCCAGCAGCGGACTGAGCAATCAGCCCCAGCATTTT	CASSGLSNQPQHF
NA	TRBV12-3/TRBV12-4	NA	TRBJ2-7	TGTGCCAGTCATCCAGGGGCCTCCTACGAGCAGTACTTC	CASHPGASYEQYF
NA	TRBV5-4	NA	TRBJ1-5	TGTGCCAGCAGCATGGGACTCGTCAATCAGCCCCAGCATTTT	CASSMGLVNQPQHF
TRBD1	TRBV25-1	NA	TRBJ2-1	TGTGCCAGCAGTGGGTACCGGGACAGCAATGAGCAGTTCTTC	CASSGYRDSNEQFF
NA	TRBV20-1	NA	TRBJ1-1	TGCAGTGCCGGAGGGGCTTTCTTT	CSAGGAFF
NA	TRBV2	NA	TRBJ2-5	TGTGCCAGCAGTCCCGAATACCGGGGGATTGGGGAGACCCAGTACTTC	CASSPEYRGIGETQYF
TRBD2	TRBV6-6	NA	TRBJ2-2	TGTGCCAGCAGTTCCGCGAGGGAGGGGAACACCGGGGAGCTGTTTTTT	CASSSAREGNTGELFF
TRBD1	TRBV6-1	NA	TRBJ1-2	TGTGCCAGCAGCCTCTTGCCATCACAGGGGGTCTATGGCTACACCTTC	CASSLLPSQGVYGYTF
NA	TRBV19	NA	TRBJ1-1	TGTGCCAGTATCGCCCGGGAATTGGGGACTGAAGCTTTCTTT	CASIARELGTEAFF
TRBD2	TRBV20-1	NA	TRBJ2-7	TGCAGTGCTAGAGTGGCGGGGGGACCTTCCGAGCAGTACTTC	CSARVAGGPSEQYF
NA	TRBV6-5	NA	TRBJ1-5	TGTGCCAGCAGTTACTCCCGGAATTATCAGCCCCAGCATTTT	CASSYSRNYQPQHF
NA	TRBV29-1	NA	TRBJ2-1	TGCAGCGACGGACACCCCAATGAGCAGTTCTTC	CSDGHPNEQFF
NA	TRBV7-3	NA	TRBJ2-5	TGTGCCAGCAGCCCGTCGGGGTCCTATGAGACCCAGTACTTC	CASSPSGSYETQYF
NA	TRBV12-3/TRBV12-4	NA	TRBJ2-3	TGTGCCAGCAGCCGGGGCACAGATACGCAGTATTTT	CASSRGTDTQYF
TRBD1	TRBV5-1	NA	TRBJ2-7	TGCGCCAGCAGCCCGGACAGGTATTACGAGGGGGAGCAGTACTTC	CASSPDRYYEGEQYF
TRBD2	TRBV29-1	NA	TRBJ2-5	TGCAGCGTTGCGCTAGCGGGGGAGACCCAGTACTTC	CSVALAGETQYF
NA	TRBV18	NA	TRBJ1-2	TGTGCCAGCTCACCCGGGAGTCGGCTAAACTATGGCTACACCTTC	CASSPGSRLNYGYTF
NA	TRBV7-2	NA	TRBJ1-2	TGTGCCAGCAGCCCCCCCGCTCTGATGGACTATGGCTACACCTTC	CASSPPALMDYGYTF
TRBD1	TRBV24-1	once	TRBJ2-1	TGTGCCATCGCAGGGACAGGGAACAATGAGCAGTTCTTC	CAIAGTGNNEQFF
TRBD1	TRBV5-1	NA	TRBJ2-7	TGCGCCAGCAGCTTCAGGGGGAGCTCCTACGAGCAGTACTTC	CASSFRGSSYEQYF
TRBD1	TRBV2	NA	TRBJ2-7	TGTGCCAGCAGGGAAGACAGGGCACCTTTCGAGCAGTACTTC	CASREDRAPFEQYF
TRBD2	TRBV9	NA	TRBJ2-7	TGTGCCAGCAGCGTAGGACTAGCAGGTTACGAGCAGTACTTC	CASSVGLAGYEQYF
TRBD1	TRBV7-9	NA	TRBJ2-7	TGTGCCAGCAGCTTTACTGACAGGGGAGTCAACGAGCAGTACTTC	CASSFTDRGVNEQYF
NA	TRBV18	NA	TRBJ1-5	TGTGCCAGCTCACCAGCGTTGGCTTTAGGTCAGCCCCAGCATTTT	CASSPALALGQPQHF
NA	TRBV19	NA	TRBJ2-1	TGTGCCAGTATCTCAACTCGGGGGAGCTCCTACAATGAGCAGTTCTTC	CASISTRGSSYNEQFF
TRBD2	TRBV5-4	NA	TRBJ2-5	TGTGCCAGCAGCTTGGAGGGCGGGGGGGCCCGGGAGACCCAGTACTTC	CASSLEGGGARETQYF
NA	TRBV3-1	NA	TRBJ2-3	TGTGCCAGCAGCCATAGAAGACCCACCACAGATACGCAGTATTTT	CASSHRRPTTDTQYF
TRBD2	TRBV5-4	once	TRBJ2-7	TGTGCCAGCAGCTTGGGGCTCAGGACTAGCGGGATTCCGGGCGAGCAGTACTTC	CASSLGLRTSGIPGEQYF
TRBD1	TRBV9	NA	TRBJ1-2	TGTGCCAGCAGCCCCCGTACCGTGACAGGGGATGGCTACACCTTC	CASSPRTVTGDGYTF
NA	TRBV28	once	TRBJ2-2	TGTGCCACCATGAGGGGGACGAACACCGGGGAGCTGTTTTTT	CATMRGTNTGELFF
NA	TRBV9	NA	TRBJ2-5	TGTGCCAGCAGCGGGGACGGACAAGAGACCCAGTACTTC	CASSGDGQETQYF
NA	TRBV6-5	NA	TRBJ1-1	TGTGCCAGCAGTTCCCTCACCTCGAACACTGAAGCTTTCTTT	CASSSLTSNTEAFF
TRBD2	TRBV7-2	once	TRBJ2-5	TGTGCCAGCAGCAATAGCGGGGTGCAAGAGACCCAGTACTTC	CASSNSGVQETQYF
NA	TRBV7-7	NA	TRBJ2-5	TGTGCCAGCAGCTTAGTAGTTGGGGAGACCCAGTACTTC	CASSLVVGETQYF
TRBD2	TRBV9	NA	TRBJ2-2	TGTGCCAGCAGCCCGCTGGGGGGGTCGAACACCGGGGAGCTGTTTTTT	CASSPLGGSNTGELFF
NA	TRBV4-2	NA	TRBJ1-1	TGTGCCAGCAGCCAAGGACAGCCGAACACTGAAGCTTTCTTT	CASSQGQPNTEAFF